This T cell receptor beta chain was sequenced in a study of STAT5B mutations in CD4+ large granular lymphocyte leukemia. In the study overall: Healthy donors showed HLA-associated enrichment of the CDR3 'QG' motif.

Sequenced by immunoSEQ multiplex PCR; TCRdb stores in-frame clones only, minus some. Among approximately 33,000 clones listed, more than 70% were seen once. The V end was cut by 5 bases, the J end by 8 bases, with 21 bases between. CDR1 and CDR2 from the germline V gene are MGHRA and YSYEKL. The CDR3 has 15 amino acids. Points from the study as a whole: Top patient clones used TRBV06 genes more often: 8/27 versus 2/35 in controls. Main leukemic clonotypes were patient-specific, but 20% to 25% appeared at low frequency elsewhere. Patient CD4-sorted repertoires stayed more clonal than healthy ones after leukemic-clone removal.

Comments on this clone: What it binds is unknown.

The sequenced sample consisted of CD4+ T cells from blood buffy coats. V usage is TRBV4-1 and J usage is TRBJ1-2; perhaps TRBD1 as D (5 bases). This receptor was taken from a human donor in good health. CDR3 DNA: TGCGCCAGCAGCAAATTCCGGGACTACATTATCGGCTACACCTTC. It specifies CASSKFRDYIIGYTF.